The 5 T cell receptor beta chains listed next were all sequenced from one sample in a study of T cells in Graves' hyperthyroidism and ophthalmopathy. Using RNA transcripts as the source, TCR beta CDR3 regions were amplified. The TCR CDR3 first-round RT-PCR relied on the HTBI primer set. One entry per CDR3 protein, called by TCRdb with MiXCR from the multiplex PCR reads. The sample yields fewer than 450,000 distinct CDR3 sequences, about a sixth seen once. What was sequenced was blood. These receptors were collected from a woman in her twenties or thirties with Graves' hyperthyroidism that later progressed to Graves' ophthalmopathy.

Written as DNA, the CDR3 is TGTGCCAGCAGTTTTCTAATACAGGGGATGGAAGGCAATCAGCCCCAGCATTTT. Protein: CASSFLIQGMEGNQPQHF. The chain couples TRBV27 to TRBJ1-5; TRBD1 matches at 7 bases. Trimming took 3 bases from V and 2 from J; bases not matched to a gene: 13. CDR3 length: 18 residues. In germline, CDR1 is MNHEY, CDR2 SMNVEV (reference sequence).

This clonotype has at least ten counts. V is TRBV28 and J is TRBJ2-1; D possibly corresponds to TRBD2 (6 bases). Germline assignment: CDR1 MDHEN and CDR2 SYDVKM. The CDR3 loop spans 16 amino acids. V was clipped by 3 bases and J by 8 bases, with 20 bases between them. CDR3 region: CASSFPGRTVGDEQFF. CDR3 DNA sequence: TGTGCCAGCAGTTTTCCCGGGAGAACAGTAGGCGATGAGCAGTTCTTC.

This clonotype has a count of ten or more. This chain joins TRBV14 and TRBJ2-7, with 9 bases identical to TRBD1. The germline gives CDR1 SGHDN, CDR2 FVKESK. J lost 3 bases, V lost 4 bases, and 10 bases had no gene match. The CDR3 is 16 residues long. The CDR3 bases are TGTGCCAGCAGCCCCACCCCCGGGACAGGGATCTACGAGCAGTACTTC. Translation gives CASSPTPGTGIYEQYF.

This clonotype has more than one count but fewer than ten. This chain joins TRBV4-1 and TRBJ2-1; a possible D gene is TRBD2 (6 bases). Germline V gives CDR1 MGHRA, CDR2 YSYEKL. This CDR3 has 19 residues. V dropped 0 bases and J dropped 3 bases, with 21 bases sitting between them. The CDR3 here is CASSQDHPGERRLYNEQFF. CDR3 nucleotides: TGCGCCAGCAGCCAAGATCACCCGGGGGAAAGGAGACTCTACAATGAGCAGTTCTTC.

This clonotype showed up just a few times. This chain connects TRBV2 to TRBJ2-7; TRBD1 agrees at 10 bases. This CDR3 spans 13 amino acids. The junction had 6 bases not matched to a gene; V was cut back by 8 bases and J by 5 bases. Germline CDR1 and CDR2: SNHLY and FYNNEI. The CDR3 sequence is CASWDRGLHEQYF. The CDR3 nucleotides are TGTGCCAGCTGGGACAGGGGCCTCCACGAGCAGTACTTC.